This T cell receptor (beta chain) was captured in a study of CD8 T cells in Susac syndrome. Overall study findings and caveats: As acknowledged by the study, its TCR sequencing and HLA analysis included a relatively small number of individuals.

Germline-derived CDR1 and CDR2 are SQVTM and ANQGSEA. The germline V and J ends were trimmed by 5 bases and 4 bases, with 11 bases remaining between them. The CDR3 is 13 residues long. Notes on this clonotype: The antigen is undetermined.

Random hexamers served to reverse transcribe roughly 0.45 to 1 ug RNA. The immunoSEQ assay covered 54 Vbeta and 13 Jbeta segments for CDR3. TCRdb re-analysed the immunoSEQ multiplex PCR reads in MiXCR, keeping a single row per CDR3 protein. The sample has about 440,000 distinct CDR3 sequences, around 85% seen once. In blood CD8+ and CD4+ T cells, TCR beta underwent sequencing. TEMRA cells were FACS-enriched and CD8+ and CD4+ T cells negatively isolated. The chain carries TRBV29-1 and TRBJ2-2; D call uncertain. Input material: CD8+ T cells from PBMCs. The source is a human donor with multiple sclerosis. The CDR3 nucleotides read TGCAGCGTTCGCCTCGGGCTCACCGGGGAGCTGTTTTTT. It translates to CSVRLGLTGELFF.